Presented here are 20 T cell receptor beta chains from one specimen sequenced in a study of naive and memory T cell subsets. The SP2 primer and nested alpha and beta constant region primers amplified ligated cDNA in four rounds. TCRdb re-analysed the UMI-ligation and nested PCR reads in MiXCR, keeping a single row per CDR3 protein. The sample records about 26,000 distinct CDR3 sequences, about 5.2% being singletons. An oligonucleotide containing a UMI was ligated to the 3' end of TCR cDNA. Material: blood. The receptors were gathered from an adult in good health.

This clonotype was seen many times. The V gene is TRBV7-3, the J gene TRBJ2-1; TRBD2 agrees at 7 bases. Per the germline V gene, CDR1 is SGHTA and CDR2 is FQGTGA. This CDR3 spans 18 amino acids. J gave up 2 bases and V 0 bases, and 10 bases lay outside the gene matches. This CDR3 is CASSLTVGGYNTYNEQFF. CDR3 coding DNA: TGTGCCAGCAGCTTAACAGTGGGAGGGTACAACACCTACAATGAGCAGTTCTTC.

This clonotype has at least ten counts. The chain has TRBV18 and TRBJ2-7; D is unresolved. The ends were cut back, 2 bases at V and 5 bases at J, with 4 bases in the middle. The CDR3 has 11 amino acids. The germline V gene encodes CDR1 KGHSH and CDR2 LQKENI. Here the CDR3 DNA reads TGTGCCAGCTCACCAAACCACGAGCAGTACTTC. Its protein product is CASSPNHEQYF.

This clonotype showed up many times. This chain links TRBV12-3 or TRBV12-4 with TRBJ2-7; D tentatively reads TRBD1 or TRBD2 (5 bases each). V lost 4 bases and J lost 5, with 9 bases in between. The CDR3 runs 12 residues. CDR3 loop: CASSSLGDEQYF. The CDR3 nucleotides are TGTGCCAGCAGTTCCTTGGGGGACGAGCAGTACTTC.

This clonotype was recorded many times. The genes are TRBV11-1 and TRBJ2-7; 11 bases map to TRBD2. Germline trimming cut 5 bases from V and 6 bases from J; bases unmatched to any gene: 9. The CDR3 covers 15 residues. CDR1 is SGHAT and CDR2 is FQDESV in the germline V gene (reference sequence). The CDR3: CASSTSGRPRSEQYF. CDR3 DNA: TGTGCCAGCAGCACTAGCGGGAGACCCCGGAGCGAGCAGTACTTC.

This clonotype was seen at least ten times. The rearrangement links TRBV7-8 to TRBJ2-4; perhaps TRBD1 as D (5 bases). The ends were cut back, 5 bases at V and 0 bases at J, with 8 bases in the middle. Looked up from germline, CDR1 is SGHVS and CDR2 is FQNEAQ. This CDR3 has 14 amino acids. CDR3 sequence (DNA): TGTGCCAGCAGCCCCAGGGTAGCCAAAAACATTCAGTACTTC. Translated: CASSPRVAKNIQYF.

Many counts were recorded for this clonotype. This sequence joins TRBV18 and TRBJ2-5, with TRBD1 matching over 11 bases. CDR1 is KGHSH and CDR2 is LQKENI in the germline V gene. With 3 bases clipped from V and 1 base from J, the junction kept 1 base outside the gene matches. The CDR3 length is 15 residues. CDR3 bases: TGTGCCAGCTCACCGGGACAGGGGGTCCAAGAGACCCAGTACTTC. Protein sequence: CASSPGQGVQETQYF.

This clonotype was seen at least ten times. V usage is TRBV29-1 and J usage is TRBJ2-3; D tentatively reads TRBD1 or TRBD2 (6 bases each). Germline V lookup: CDR1 SQVTM, CDR2 ANQGSEA. The CDR3 contains 13 residues. Trimming pared 3 bases from V and 5 bases from J, leaving 12 bases between. The CDR3 sequence: CSVDRGRGDTQYF. The DNA of the CDR3 is TGCAGCGTTGATCGGGGGCGCGGAGATACGCAGTATTTT.

This clonotype was observed at least ten times. The genes are TRBV4-2 and TRBJ2-7; 16 positions agree with TRBD2. Germline V gene data show CDR1 as LGHNA and CDR2 as YNFKEQ. V lost 0 bases and J lost 0; bases outside the gene matches: 11. The CDR3 has 21 amino acids. CDR3 sequence reads: CASSQEPPGLAGGVDSYEQYF. The CDR3 DNA sequence: TGTGCCAGCAGCCAAGAACCTCCGGGACTAGCGGGAGGGGTTGACTCCTACGAGCAGTACTTC.

The chain couples TRBV3-1 to TRBJ1-2, with no clear D. V lost 4 bases to trimming and J lost 0 bases, with 12 bases between them. The CDR3 covers 15 residues. Germline lookup yields CDR1 LGHDT and CDR2 YNNKEL (reference sequence). CDR3 residues: CASSRALGANYGYTF. The CDR3 nucleotides are TGTGCCAGCAGCCGGGCCCTTGGGGCTAACTATGGCTACACCTTC.

The V and J genes are TRBV5-1 and TRBJ1-5, with TRBD1 as a possible D gene (5 bases). Trimming cost V 1 base and J 4 bases, with 9 bases left between them. The CDR3 is 14 residues long. Germline values: CDR1 SGHRS, CDR2 YFSETQ. The CDR3 DNA sequence: TGCGCCAGCAGCTTGCTGGGGGAGAATCAGCCCCAGCATTTT. This sequence encodes CASSLLGENQPQHF.

This rearrangement joins TRBV13 to TRBJ1-5; no firm D call. This CDR3 contains 14 residues. CDR1 is PRHDT and CDR2 is FYEKMQ in the germline V gene (reference sequence). V was cut by 5 bases and J by 0 bases, with 8 bases left in between. This chain's CDR3 is CASSPGISNQPQHF. The CDR3 region has the DNA TGTGCCAGCAGCCCCGGGATTAGCAATCAGCCCCAGCATTTT.

This clonotype was recorded at least ten times. The junction departs from the called germline gene at one end, perhaps through a read error. The chain recombines TRBV20-1 with TRBJ1-1; 7 nucleotides agree with TRBD1. The CDR3 totals 11 residues. Germline CDR1 reads DFQATT; CDR2 reads SNEGSKA (reference sequence). CDR3 residues: CSARDPPGQHF. CDR3 nucleotide sequence: TGCAGTGCTAGAGATCCTCCGGGACAGCACTTT.

This clonotype was counted ten times or more. The chain combines TRBV28 with TRBJ1-5; 7 bases are shared with TRBD1. Looked up from germline, CDR1 is MDHEN and CDR2 is SYDVKM. The CDR3 length is 14 residues. J was trimmed by 7 bases and V by 7 bases; bases with no gene match: 10. CDR3: CASIEQGSGQPQHF. Written as DNA, the CDR3 is TGTGCCAGCATCGAACAGGGGTCGGGGCAGCCCCAGCATTTT.

J is TRBJ2-3 and V is TRBV12-3 or TRBV12-4; D might be TRBD2 (5 bases). Trimming pared 2 bases from V and 6 bases from J, leaving 12 bases between. CDR3 length: 14 amino acids. CDR3 amino acids: CASSLSRGTDTQYF. CDR3 nucleotide sequence: TGTGCCAGCAGTTTAAGCCGGGGAACCGATACGCAGTATTTT.

This clonotype was counted many times. The chain links TRBV6-2 or TRBV6-3 to TRBJ1-2; weak D call: TRBD1 (6 bases). Germline V gives CDR1 MNHEY, CDR2 SVGEGT. The CDR3 spans 14 residues. Trimming stripped 4 bases from V and 10 bases from J, with 19 bases between. CDR3 loop: CASSSRGETPLYTF. CDR3 nucleotide sequence: TGTGCCAGCAGTTCCAGGGGCGAGACCCCTCTCTACACCTTC.

The sample holds many counts of this clonotype. The J gene is TRBJ2-7, the V gene TRBV6-1; D may be TRBD2 (6 bases). Trimming shortened V by 2 bases and J by 5 bases, and 19 bases separated the two germline ends. This CDR3 spans 16 amino acids. From germline, CDR1 is MNHNS and CDR2 SASEGT. CDR3 protein: CASSEWGEVPRDEQYF. The CDR3 DNA is TGTGCCAGCAGTGAATGGGGGGAGGTCCCCCGGGACGAGCAGTACTTC.

This clonotype has at least ten counts. The V call is TRBV2, the J call TRBJ1-5, with TRBD1 identical over 7 bases. CDR3 length equals 16 residues. In germline, CDR1 is SNHLY, CDR2 FYNNEI. V lost 3 bases to trimming and J lost 2 bases; unmatched junction nucleotides: 7. As DNA, the CDR3 is TGTGCCAGCAGTGATCGGCAGGGGGATCGCAATCAGCCCCAGCATTTT. Residues: CASSDRQGDRNQPQHF. Combining the CDR3 with reference TRBV2 and TRBJ1-5 gives the whole variable domain EPEVTQTPSHQVTQMGQEVILRCVPISNHLYFYWYRQILGQKVEFLVSFYNNEISEKSEIFDDQFSVERPDGSNFTLKIRSTKLEDSAMYFCASSDRQGDRNQPQHFGDGTRLSIL.

This clonotype was seen ten or more times. The chain employs TRBV5-1 and TRBJ2-7, with TRBD2 identical over 10 bases. The CDR3 is made up of 17 amino acids. Trimming removed 2 bases from V and 2 bases from J; junction bases left unmatched: 10. Germline assignment: CDR1 SGHRS and CDR2 YFSETQ. The CDR3 here is CASSLGLAAWVAYEQYF. CDR3 nucleotide sequence: TGCGCCAGCAGCTTAGGACTAGCGGCTTGGGTTGCCTACGAGCAGTACTTC.

The V call is TRBV5-5, the J call TRBJ2-3; maybe TRBD1 (6 bases). CDR1 and CDR2 from the germline V gene are SGHKS and YYEKEE (reference sequence). Trimming removed 0 bases from V and 6 bases from J, with 14 bases in between. This CDR3 region has 15 residues. The DNA for the CDR3 is TGTGCCAGCAGCTTGGTAGGGGGAGATACCGATACGCAGTATTTT. Its protein is CASSLVGGDTDTQYF.

The sample holds many counts of this clonotype. This chain links TRBV18 with TRBJ1-6, with a tentative D call TRBD1 (6 bases). Trimming stripped 2 bases from V and 13 bases from J, with 12 bases between. This CDR3 has 13 residues. Germline CDR1 reads KGHSH; CDR2 reads LQKENI. CDR3 sequence reads: CASSPGNRAPLHF. CDR3 sequence (DNA): TGTGCCAGCTCACCAGGGAACAGGGCCCCCCTCCACTTT.